The rows below give T cell receptor beta chains drawn from one sample of a study of blood T cell repertoires in COVID-19. The assay was immunoSEQ multiplex PCR, and TCRdb's table has in-frame clones only and misses some. Here the sample spans a few hundred thousand clones, 88% being singletons. Sequencing was performed on PBMCs or T cells enriched from blood (not recorded which). These receptors all come from a woman in her forties or fifties who had recovered from COVID-19. The CDR3 runs from the conserved cysteine through the conserved F or W. The D gene is left open where the match is weak. Clone size, where shown, is once, few, many, or a class for clones that have expanded.

V: TRBV3-1/TRBV3-2; D: NA; size: NA; J: TRBJ1-1; CDR3: CASSPDRRSNTEAFF; DNA: TGTGCCAGCAGCCCGGATCGGCGGTCGAACACTGAAGCTTTCTTT
V: TRBV19; D: NA; size: NA; J: TRBJ1-5; CDR3: CASNGQISNQPQHF; DNA: TGTGCCAGTAATGGACAGATTAGCAATCAGCCCCAGCATTTT
V: TRBV7-9; D: TRBD1; size: few; J: TRBJ1-2; CDR3: CASSLDGTGVEDF; DNA: TGTGCCAGCAGCTTAGATGGGACAGGGGTAGAGGACTTC
V: TRBV6-6; D: NA; size: NA; J: TRBJ1-5; CDR3: CASSPSQGGQPQHF; DNA: TGTGCCAGCAGCCCATCCCAGGGCGGTCAGCCCCAGCATTTT
V: TRBV11-2; D: TRBD2; size: NA; J: TRBJ2-3; CDR3: CASSLAGGEDTQYF; DNA: TGTGCCAGCAGCTTAGCGGGAGGGGAAGATACGCAGTATTTT
V: TRBV5-5; D: NA; size: NA; J: TRBJ1-5; CDR3: CASSLYRNSNQPQHF; DNA: TGTGCCAGCAGCTTGTACAGGAATAGCAATCAGCCCCAGCATTTT
V: TRBV6-2/TRBV6-3; D: TRBD1; size: NA; J: TRBJ1-1; CDR3: CASSADRVMNTEAFF; DNA: TGTGCCAGCAGTGCCGACAGGGTCATGAACACTGAAGCTTTCTTT
V: TRBV14; D: TRBD1; size: few; J: TRBJ1-2; CDR3: CASSQLGQATNYGYTF; DNA: TGTGCCAGCAGCCAACTAGGACAGGCTACTAACTATGGCTACACCTTC
V: TRBV5-4; D: NA; size: few; J: TRBJ1-6; CDR3: CASSLSGRTGNSPLHF; DNA: TGTGCCAGCAGCTTGTCAGGCAGGACGGGGAACTCACCCCTCCACTTT
V: TRBV19; D: NA; size: NA; J: TRBJ2-2; CDR3: CASSPRQGGNTGELFF; DNA: TGTGCCAGTAGTCCTCGACAGGGAGGGAACACCGGGGAGCTGTTTTTT
V: TRBV27; D: TRBD1; size: NA; J: TRBJ2-1; CDR3: CASRNTGQPGSYNEQFF; DNA: TGTGCCAGCAGGAACACGGGACAGCCGGGATCCTACAATGAGCAGTTCTTC
V: TRBV4-3; D: NA; size: few; J: TRBJ1-3; CDR3: CASSLSHYGVENTIYF; DNA: TGCGCCAGCAGCCTGTCCCACTATGGCGTGGAAAACACCATATATTTT
V: TRBV5-1; D: TRBD1; size: NA; J: TRBJ1-2; CDR3: CASRFQPGTGSGYGYTF; DNA: TGCGCCAGCAGATTCCAACCGGGGACAGGGTCAGGCTATGGCTACACCTTC
V: TRBV27; D: NA; size: once; J: TRBJ1-6; CDR3: CASSLSRGGSNSPLHF; DNA: TGTGCCAGCAGTTTATCGCGGGGAGGGAGTAATTCACCCCTCCACTTT
V: TRBV7-2; D: TRBD1; size: once; J: TRBJ1-2; CDR3: CASSFGQAGGYTF; DNA: TGTGCCAGCAGCTTCGGACAGGCGGGGGGCTACACCTTC
V: TRBV5-1; D: TRBD2; size: NA; J: TRBJ2-7; CDR3: CASSPDGTRGEQYF; DNA: TGCGCCAGCAGCCCAGACGGGACTAGGGGCGAGCAGTACTTC
V: TRBV21-1; D: NA; size: NA; J: TRBJ1-5; CDR3: CASSKEGAGARPQHF; DNA: TGTGCCAGCAGCAAAGAGGGGGCAGGGGCCAGGCCCCAGCATTTT
V: TRBV7-3; D: NA; size: NA; J: TRBJ2-1; CDR3: CASSLMPTNNEQFF; DNA: TGTGCCAGCAGCTTAATGCCCACTAACAATGAGCAGTTCTTC
V: TRBV28; D: NA; size: NA; J: TRBJ2-1; CDR3: CASSLLRRFNEQFF; DNA: TGTGCCAGCAGTTTATTGCGGCGTTTCAATGAGCAGTTCTTC
V: TRBV28; D: NA; size: NA; J: TRBJ1-1; CDR3: CASRARQVVFEAFF; DNA: TGTGCCAGCAGGGCCCGTCAGGTGGTCTTTGAAGCTTTCTTT
V: TRBV28; D: NA; size: once; J: TRBJ1-1; CDR3: CASSSSLTVNTEAFF; DNA: TGTGCCAGCAGTTCCTCCCTGACTGTGAACACTGAAGCTTTCTTT
V: TRBV6-5; D: NA; size: once; J: TRBJ1-3; CDR3: CASTQTGNSGNTIYF; DNA: TGTGCCAGCACCCAGACAGGCAACTCTGGAAACACCATATATTTT
V: TRBV18; D: TRBD1; size: NA; J: TRBJ1-2; CDR3: CASSPADRSNYGYTF; DNA: TGTGCCAGCTCACCGGCGGACAGGTCTAACTATGGCTACACCTTC
V: TRBV5-4; D: TRBD1; size: NA; J: TRBJ1-2; CDR3: CASSGLTGGYGYTF; DNA: TGTGCCAGCAGCGGATTAACAGGGGGCTATGGCTACACCTTC
V: TRBV18; D: NA; size: NA; J: TRBJ1-4; CDR3: CASSYTGTNEKLFF; DNA: TGTGCCAGCTCATATACAGGGACTAATGAAAAACTGTTTTTT
V: TRBV7-2; D: NA; size: NA; J: TRBJ2-6; CDR3: CASSLIISGANVLTF; DNA: TGTGCCAGCAGCTTAATTATCTCTGGGGCCAACGTCCTGACTTTC
V: TRBV5-1; D: TRBD1; size: NA; J: TRBJ2-2; CDR3: CASSGGAGTGATGELFF; DNA: TGCGCCAGCAGCGGGGGGGCCGGGACAGGGGCCACCGGGGAGCTGTTTTTT
V: TRBV5-6; D: NA; size: NA; J: TRBJ1-2; CDR3: CASSLYNYGYTF; DNA: TGTGCCAGCAGCTTGTATAACTATGGCTACACCTTC
V: TRBV30; D: NA; size: NA; J: TRBJ2-3; CDR3: CAWSAGRGDTQYF; DNA: TGTGCCTGGAGTGCGGGTAGGGGGGATACGCAGTATTTT
V: TRBV7-2; D: TRBD2; size: NA; J: TRBJ2-7; CDR3: CASSLQAGGRWEQYF; DNA: TGTGCCAGCAGCCTCCAAGCGGGAGGGCGTTGGGAGCAGTACTTC
V: TRBV24-1; D: TRBD2; size: NA; J: TRBJ2-3; CDR3: CATRAGTSGNTDTQYF; DNA: TGTGCCACCAGGGCAGGGACTAGCGGAAACACAGATACGCAGTATTTT
V: TRBV28; D: TRBD1; size: NA; J: TRBJ2-5; CDR3: CASSYSGGVRQETQYF; DNA: TGTGCCAGCAGTTATTCAGGGGGAGTTCGCCAAGAGACCCAGTACTTC
V: TRBV12-3/TRBV12-4; D: NA; size: NA; J: TRBJ2-7; CDR3: CASSLAGGYEQYF; DNA: TGTGCCAGCAGTTTAGCGGGAGGATACGAGCAGTACTTC
V: TRBV7-9; D: TRBD1; size: NA; J: TRBJ1-2; CDR3: CASSSRTGGPYGYTF; DNA: TGTGCCAGCAGCTCAAGGACAGGGGGCCCCTATGGCTACACCTTC
V: TRBV7-3; D: TRBD1; size: NA; J: TRBJ1-1; CDR3: CASSTRQGKAEAFF; DNA: TGTGCCAGCAGCACCCGACAGGGAAAGGCTGAAGCTTTCTTT
V: TRBV24-1; D: TRBD1; size: NA; J: TRBJ2-1; CDR3: CATSDPTRQGAYNEQFF; DNA: TGTGCCACCAGTGACCCTACAAGACAGGGCGCCTACAATGAGCAGTTCTTC
V: TRBV18; D: NA; size: NA; J: TRBJ1-1; CDR3: CASSPLAGELNTEAFF; DNA: TGTGCCAGCTCACCACTCGCTGGGGAGTTGAACACTGAAGCTTTCTTT
V: TRBV28; D: NA; size: NA; J: TRBJ1-4; CDR3: CAIKIRTAGNEKLFF; DNA: TGTGCCATCAAAATCAGGACGGCGGGGAATGAAAAACTGTTTTTT
V: TRBV5-4; D: TRBD1; size: NA; J: TRBJ2-7; CDR3: CASSPTGTGGREQYF; DNA: TGTGCCAGCAGCCCAACCGGGACAGGGGGCCGCGAGCAGTACTTC
V: TRBV5-1; D: TRBD1; size: once; J: TRBJ1-1; CDR3: CASSPGQQLMNTEAFF; DNA: TGCGCCAGCAGCCCGGGACAGCAACTCATGAACACTGAAGCTTTCTTT
V: TRBV24-1; D: NA; size: NA; J: TRBJ1-1; CDR3: CATSASGAQGAFF; DNA: TGTGCCACCAGTGCCAGCGGGGCGCAAGGAGCTTTCTTT
V: TRBV7-2; D: TRBD2; size: NA; J: TRBJ2-1; CDR3: CASSSEAGGYNEQFF; DNA: TGTGCCAGCAGCTCGGAAGCGGGGGGTTACAATGAGCAGTTCTTC
V: TRBV7-2; D: NA; size: NA; J: TRBJ1-4; CDR3: CASSLNGLHLFF; DNA: TGTGCCAGCAGCCTAAATGGACTCCATCTGTTTTTT
V: TRBV19; D: NA; size: NA; J: TRBJ1-5; CDR3: CASWFSGDGVLNQPQHF; DNA: TGTGCCAGCTGGTTCTCAGGGGACGGAGTACTAAATCAGCCCCAGCATTTT
V: TRBV28; D: NA; size: once; J: TRBJ1-5; CDR3: CASSTNRDRRFSNQPQHF; DNA: TGTGCCAGCAGCACCAACCGAGACAGGCGATTTAGCAATCAGCCCCAGCATTTT